A selection of T cell receptor beta chains follows, all from one sample in a study of blood T cell repertoires in COVID-19. This table comes from immunoSEQ multiplex PCR, and its TCRdb copy is limited to in-frame clones, with some not included. This table holds a few hundred thousand clones, 90% found once. Material: PBMCs or T cells enriched from blood (not recorded which). The receptors shown here come from a woman aged 18 to 35 with acute COVID-19. Each CDR3 is given with its conserved first and last residue. A D gene is named only where the DNA matches it firmly. Part of the rows lack a size; the others show once, few, many or a class for expanded clones.

len,d_gene,abundance,j_gene,v_gene,CDR3aa,CDR3nt
16,TRBD2,-,TRBJ2-7,TRBV9,CASSLGLAGVRGEQYF,TGTGCCAGCAGCTTGGGACTAGCGGGAGTACGGGGCGAGCAGTACTTC
13,-,-,TRBJ1-5,TRBV12-3/TRBV12-4,CASNRKGNQPQHF,TGTGCCAGCAACAGAAAGGGGAATCAGCCCCAGCATTTT
19,TRBD2,-,TRBJ2-2,TRBV9,CASRNPEGVAGGNTGELFF,TGTGCCAGCAGGAATCCGGAAGGGGTAGCGGGAGGAAACACCGGGGAGCTGTTTTTT
17,TRBD2,-,TRBJ2-3,TRBV27,CASSPTRTSGSIDTQYF,TGTGCCAGCAGTCCCACCCGGACTAGCGGGAGTATAGATACGCAGTATTTT
15,-,-,TRBJ2-7,TRBV28,CASSMPQGYAYEQYF,TGTGCCAGCAGTATGCCCCAGGGTTACGCCTACGAGCAGTACTTC
16,-,-,TRBJ2-7,TRBV18,CASSPSGSTRLWEQYF,TGTGCCAGCTCACCCTCAGGGTCCACTCGTCTATGGGAGCAGTACTTC
18,TRBD1,-,TRBJ1-5,TRBV6-1,CASSASGTGRASNQPQHF,TGTGCCAGCAGTGCCTCCGGGACAGGGAGGGCGAGCAATCAGCCCCAGCATTTT
15,TRBD2,once,TRBJ2-1,TRBV5-4,CASSLGGGEFNEQFF,TGTGCCAGCAGCTTGGGCGGGGGAGAGTTCAATGAGCAGTTCTTC
13,-,once,TRBJ1-4,TRBV19,CASQSRSAEKLFF,TGTGCCAGTCAGTCTCGAAGCGCCGAAAAACTGTTTTTT
13,TRBD1,once,TRBJ1-4,TRBV6-5,CASSRTGEEKLFF,TGTGCCAGCAGTCGGACAGGGGAAGAAAAACTGTTTTTT
14,-,-,TRBJ1-1,TRBV5-6,CASSLVVANTEAFF,TGTGCCAGCAGCTTGGTTGTGGCGAACACTGAAGCTTTCTTT
16,-,-,TRBJ1-1,TRBV7-9,CASTPSSVGGNTEAFF,TGTGCCAGCACCCCATCTTCGGTCGGGGGGAACACTGAAGCTTTCTTT
13,-,-,TRBJ1-5,TRBV28,CASISVWNQPQHF,TGTGCCAGCATTTCAGTCTGGAATCAGCCCCAGCATTTT
18,TRBD2,-,TRBJ2-1,TRBV4-2,CASSQDPLEWREKNEQFF,TGTGCCAGCAGCCAAGATCCACTGGAGTGGCGGGAGAAAAATGAGCAGTTCTTC
16,TRBD2,-,TRBJ2-1,TRBV5-1,CASSLTLAGVSNEQFF,TGCGCCAGCAGCTTGACGCTAGCGGGAGTCAGCAATGAGCAGTTCTTC
14,-,-,TRBJ2-3,TRBV20-1,CSASPGNLADTQYF,TGCAGTGCTAGTCCAGGCAATTTAGCAGATACGCAGTATTTT
15,TRBD2,-,TRBJ2-7,TRBV18,CASSPPGGPGDEQYF,TGTGCCAGCTCACCCCCGGGGGGGCCAGGGGACGAGCAGTACTTC
11,-,-,TRBJ1-2,TRBV30,CAWSGGGGYTF,TGTGCCTGGAGTGGGGGGGGTGGCTACACCTTC
18,-,-,TRBJ2-3,TRBV18,CASSTGVISAGITDTQYF,TGTGCCAGCTCGACAGGAGTAATTAGCGCCGGCATAACAGATACGCAGTATTTT
14,TRBD1,-,TRBJ2-5,TRBV28,CASRPGTAGETQYF,TGTGCCAGCAGACCCGGGACAGCAGGGGAGACCCAGTACTTC
14,-,few,TRBJ1-3,TRBV6-5,CASGGGSRGNTIYF,TGTGCCAGCGGGGGGGGATCGCGTGGAAACACCATATATTTT
15,TRBD1,once,TRBJ2-1,TRBV2,CAGASDRAVLNEQFF,TGTGCCGGGGCCTCAGACAGGGCCGTCCTTAATGAGCAGTTCTTC
15,-,-,TRBJ1-5,TRBV19,CASSPKGNSNQPQHF,TGTGCCAGTAGCCCAAAGGGGAATAGCAATCAGCCCCAGCATTTT
14,-,-,TRBJ1-6,TRBV6-5,CASRRSAGGPPLHF,TGTGCCAGCAGGCGATCAGCCGGCGGCCCACCCCTCCACTTT
17,-,-,TRBJ1-5,TRBV4-2,CASSQEHMGGSNQPQHF,TGTGCCAGCAGCCAAGAACATATGGGAGGCAGCAATCAGCCCCAGCATTTT
14,-,-,TRBJ1-4,TRBV28,CASSRPTGTEKLFF,TGTGCCAGCAGTCGACCGACGGGTACGGAAAAACTGTTTTTT
14,TRBD1,-,TRBJ1-6,TRBV2,CASSEQGDNSPLHF,TGTGCCAGCAGTGAACAGGGGGATAATTCACCCCTCCACTTT
15,-,-,TRBJ2-7,TRBV25-1,CASSEPGSRGGEQYF,TGTGCCAGCAGTGAACCGGGATCAAGGGGGGGCGAGCAGTACTTC
16,TRBD2,once,TRBJ2-5,TRBV30,CAWSGALAGVRETQYF,TGTGCCTGGAGTGGAGCCCTAGCGGGAGTCAGGGAGACCCAGTACTTC
16,-,-,TRBJ1-2,TRBV5-1,CASSLEIGRVNYGYTF,TGCGCCAGCAGCTTGGAGATTGGCAGGGTAAACTATGGCTACACCTTC
15,TRBD1,-,TRBJ2-1,TRBV6-5,CASSRQGFSYNEQFF,TGTGCCAGCAGTCGACAGGGGTTTTCCTACAATGAGCAGTTCTTC
11,-,-,TRBJ1-1,TRBV11-2,CASRRGAEAFF,TGTGCCAGCAGACGGGGGGCTGAAGCTTTCTTT
19,TRBD1,-,TRBJ1-5,TRBV19,CASSISGTGVLHSNQPQHF,TGTGCCAGTAGTATCTCCGGGACAGGGGTTCTCCATAGCAATCAGCCCCAGCATTTT
12,-,-,TRBJ1-5,TRBV12-3/TRBV12-4,CASSLIGQPQHF,TGTGCCAGCAGTTTAATCGGTCAGCCCCAGCATTTT
15,TRBD1,-,TRBJ2-1,TRBV7-3,CASSKTRDSHNEQFF,TGTGCCAGCAGCAAGACCCGGGACAGTCACAATGAGCAGTTCTTC
14,-,-,TRBJ1-2,TRBV28,CATLAGERIWGYTF,TGTGCCACCCTAGCGGGCGAGAGGATCTGGGGCTACACCTTC
13,-,-,TRBJ1-2,TRBV11-2,CASTPGYGEGYTF,TGTGCCAGCACTCCCGGTTATGGAGAGGGCTACACCTTC
14,-,few,TRBJ1-1,TRBV3-1/TRBV3-2,CASSQEGGNTEAFF,TGTGCCAGCAGCCAAGAAGGCGGAAACACTGAAGCTTTCTTT